This record concerns one TCR beta chain sequence. V gave up 6 bases and J gave up 4 bases, with 15 bases separating them. Germline CDR1 reads SQVTM; CDR2 reads ANQGSEA. This CDR3 has 13 residues. TCRdb fed the RT-PCR reads into MiXCR, producing one record per CDR3 protein. This sample has about 680,000 distinct CDR3 sequences, with more than 13% found just once. The TCR originated in a female donor in good health, serving as a healthy control. J is TRBJ1-1 and V is TRBV29-1; no clear D. The material sequenced was memory CD4+ T cells from blood. This CDR3 is CSVNGGSATEAFF. The CDR3 DNA sequence: TGCAGCGTCAATGGAGGTAGTGCCACTGAAGCTTTCTTT. Based on the CDR3 plus reference TRBV29-1 and TRBJ1-1, the full variable domain is SAVISQKPSRDICQRGTSLTIQCQVDSQVTMMFWYRQQPGQSLTLIATANQGSEATYESGFVIDKFPISRPNLTFSTLTVSNMSPEDSSIYLCSVNGGSATEAFFGQGTRLTVV.